This T cell receptor beta chain was retrieved from a study of blood T cell repertoires in COVID-19. Overall study context: PBMCs, B-cell-depleted T cells, or T cells were the source of the cDNA or gDNA that made up the material.

Germline V lookup: CDR1 MDHEN, CDR2 SYDVKM. The CDR3 totals 12 residues. V was trimmed by 7 bases and J by 8 bases, leaving 12 bases between them. The assay was immunoSEQ multiplex PCR, and TCRdb's table has in-frame clones only and misses some. The sample gives some 120,000 clones, roughly 74% of which show up once; 6% is in the top ten. The genes are TRBV28 and TRBJ1-5; perhaps TRBD1 as D (6 bases). The origin of this receptor is a man older than 75 with COVID-19, enrolled during active disease. The sequenced sample consisted of peripheral blood. CDR3 sequence (DNA): TGTGCCAGCACCTCAACAGGGAAGCCCCAGCATTTT. Its protein product is CASTSTGKPQHF.